The T cell receptor (beta chain) described here comes from a study of T cells in Graves' hyperthyroidism and ophthalmopathy. The TCR beta CDR3 regions underwent amplification using RNA transcripts as the source. The HTBI primer set served for first-round RT-PCR of the TCR CDR3. TCRdb fed the multiplex PCR reads into MiXCR, producing one record per CDR3 protein. Among about 270,000 distinct CDR3 sequences, approximately 25% were seen once, and the ten largest hold 35%. Germline V gene data show CDR1 as DFQATT and CDR2 as SNEGSKA (reference sequence). The V gene lost 3 bases and the J gene lost 3 bases, with 18 bases spanning the gap. CDR3 size: 15 residues.

The J gene is TRBJ2-7, the V gene TRBV20-1, with D uncertain. This TCR came from a woman between 40 and 55 years old with Graves' ophthalmopathy. The source material was blood. The DNA of the CDR3 is TGCAGTGCTAGTGATACTCGTGGTGTGAGCTACGAGCAGTACTTC. Its protein product is CSASDTRGVSYEQYF.